This passage covers 10 T cell receptor beta chains from one sample sequenced in a study of regulatory T cells in long-lasting Graves disease. Library construction for TCR beta used iRepertoire HTBI primers and Arm-PCR of CDR3 regions. TCRdb analysed the multiplex PCR reads with MiXCR anew, one entry per CDR3 protein. The table lists 400,000 to 500,000 distinct CDR3 sequences, roughly 15% of them singletons. Time point in this sample: newly diagnosed GD, antithyroid drugs for less than 3 months. PBMCs were the source of the RNA used for TCR sequencing. These data also formed part of another study, on T cells in Graves' hyperthyroidism and ophthalmopathy.

Material: peripheral blood mononuclear cells (PBMCs), obtained at new diagnosis, from a patient treated with antithyroid drugs. Every receptor here comes from a woman in her 50s with Graves disease.

The V call is TRBV7-2, the J call TRBJ2-3; D unclear. CDR1 is SGHTA, CDR2 FQGNSA, per germline. The germline V and J ends were trimmed by 2 bases and 4 bases, with 10 bases remaining between them. The CDR3 is 14 residues long. CDR3 nucleotide sequence: TGTGCCAGCAGCTTATGGGCAAGGGCAGATACGCAGTATTTT. Translating gives CASSLWARADTQYF.

This sequence joins TRBV7-9 and TRBJ2-2; the D is unclear. V was clipped by 8 bases and J by 2 bases, with 6 bases between them. The germline CDR1 and CDR2 sequences are SEHNR and FQNEAQ (reference sequence). This CDR3 has 12 residues. The CDR3 region is CASQENTGELFF. The DNA of the CDR3 is TGTGCCAGCCAGGAAAACACCGGGGAGCTGTTTTTT.

This clonotype has a count of ten or more. In DNA form, the CDR3 reads TGTGCCATCAGTCACCCGAGCGGGATGAACACCGGGGAGCTGTTTTTT. Translation: CAISHPSGMNTGELFF. The chain uses TRBV10-3 and TRBJ2-2; 7 bases match TRBD2. With 5 bases clipped from V and 1 base from J, the junction kept 7 bases outside the gene matches. Germline CDR1 reads ENHRY; CDR2 reads SYGVKD. The CDR3 totals 16 residues.

At least ten counts were recorded for this clonotype. This chain uses TRBV2 with TRBJ2-3; no definite D call. V was shortened by 2 bases and J by 1 base, with 7 bases between the two germline ends. The length of the CDR3 is 14 residues. The germline V gene has CDR1 SNHLY and CDR2 FYNNEI. In DNA, the CDR3 is TGTGCCAGCAGTGAATATAGGGGCACAGATACGCAGTATTTT. Translation: CASSEYRGTDTQYF.

This clonotype was detected many times. The chain carries TRBV7-9 and TRBJ2-7; 7 bases fit TRBD2. Germline CDR1 and CDR2: SEHNR and FQNEAQ (reference sequence). Germline trimming cut 1 base from V and 3 bases from J; bases unmatched to any gene: 3. CDR3 length: 14 residues. CDR3 amino acids: CASSLVGTIYEQYF. The CDR3 DNA is TGTGCCAGCAGCTTAGTGGGGACTATCTACGAGCAGTACTTC.

The rearrangement links TRBV2 to TRBJ1-4; tentative D call: TRBD1 (5 bases). Trimming cost V 5 bases and J 7 bases, with 17 bases left between them. The CDR3 has 15 amino acids. Germline CDR1 is SNHLY and CDR2 is FYNNEI. CDR3 nucleotides: TGTGCCAGCAGTCCTCAGGGAGAGCGAGGTGAAAAACTGTTTTTT. Translated, it gives CASSPQGERGEKLFF.

This clonotype appeared many times. This chain connects TRBV2 to TRBJ2-7; the D is unclear. The CDR3 runs 13 residues. V lost 1 base and J lost 5, with 9 bases in between. Germline values: CDR1 SNHLY, CDR2 FYNNEI. The CDR3, as DNA: TGTGCCAGCAGTGAAGGGAGCGCCCACGAGCAGTACTTC. Translation: CASSEGSAHEQYF.

V usage is TRBV9 and J usage is TRBJ2-5, with unresolved D. V shed 4 bases and J shed 0 bases, with 13 bases lying between them. Germline CDR1 SGDLS, CDR2 YYNGEE. The CDR3 sequence is 15 residues long. The CDR3 DNA is TGTGCCAGCAGCTTCACGGGCCTCAACCAAGAGACCCAGTACTTC. Its protein product is CASSFTGLNQETQYF.

V and J are TRBV3-1 and TRBJ2-1, with TRBD2 as a possible D gene (6 bases). V dropped 8 bases and J dropped 0 bases, with 14 bases sitting between them. CDR1 and CDR2 (germline): LGHDT, YNNKEL (reference sequence). The CDR3 covers 15 residues. The CDR3 DNA follows: TGTGCCAGCTCCTCCCGGGAGCGCTCCTACAATGAGCAGTTCTTC. This sequence encodes CASSSRERSYNEQFF.

The chain couples TRBV27 to TRBJ2-3; 9 bases map to TRBD1. With 6 bases clipped from V and 5 bases from J, the junction kept 12 bases outside the gene matches. Germline V gene data show CDR1 as MNHEY and CDR2 as SMNVEV (reference sequence). The CDR3 has 16 residues. The CDR3 reads CASRLSTGGVGDTQYF. The CDR3 coding sequence is TGTGCCAGCAGGCTATCGACAGGGGGTGTCGGAGATACGCAGTATTTT.